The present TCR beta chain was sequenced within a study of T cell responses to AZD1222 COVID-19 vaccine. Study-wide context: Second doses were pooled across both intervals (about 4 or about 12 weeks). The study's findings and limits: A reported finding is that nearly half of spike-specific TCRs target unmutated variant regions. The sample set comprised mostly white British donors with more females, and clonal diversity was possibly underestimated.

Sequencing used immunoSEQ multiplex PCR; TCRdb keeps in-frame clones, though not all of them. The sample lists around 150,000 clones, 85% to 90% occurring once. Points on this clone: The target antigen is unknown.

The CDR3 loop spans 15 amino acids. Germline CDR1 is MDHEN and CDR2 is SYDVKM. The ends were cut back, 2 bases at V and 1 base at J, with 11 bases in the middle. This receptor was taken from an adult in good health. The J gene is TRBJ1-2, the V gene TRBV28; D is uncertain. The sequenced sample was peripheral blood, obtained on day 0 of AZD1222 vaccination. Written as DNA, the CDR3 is TGTGCCAGCAGTTTAGTAGGGAGCGGTAACTATGGCTACACCTTC. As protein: CASSLVGSGNYGYTF.